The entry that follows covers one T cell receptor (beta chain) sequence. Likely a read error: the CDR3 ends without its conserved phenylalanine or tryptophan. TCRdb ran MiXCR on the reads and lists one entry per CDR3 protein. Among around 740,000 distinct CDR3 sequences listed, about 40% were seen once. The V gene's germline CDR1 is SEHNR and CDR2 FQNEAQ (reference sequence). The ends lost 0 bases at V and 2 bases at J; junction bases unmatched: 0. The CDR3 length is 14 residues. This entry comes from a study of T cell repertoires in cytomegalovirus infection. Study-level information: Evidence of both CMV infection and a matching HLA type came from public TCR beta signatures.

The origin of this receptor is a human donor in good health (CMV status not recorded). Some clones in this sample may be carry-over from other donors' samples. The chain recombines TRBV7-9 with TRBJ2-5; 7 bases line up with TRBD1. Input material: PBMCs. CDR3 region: CASSLADRQETQYL. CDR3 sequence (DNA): TGTGCCAGCAGCTTAGCGGACAGGCAAGAGACCCAGTACTTA.